A single sample is the source of the 27 T cell receptor beta chains below, sequenced in a study of spatial heterogeneity in lung cancer. Notes on the study in general: Tumor mutation counts were tracked by expanded intratumoral alpha and beta TCR counts.

As for time point: sample taken at primary tumor resection. Their antigens remain unidentified. TCRdb re-called the 5' RACE reads through MiXCR, storing one row per CDR3 protein. The sample lists 5,900 or so distinct CDR3 sequences, over 7.5% occurring once. The material sequenced was lung tumor tissue, taken at surgery. The origin of the receptors is a female donor with early-stage non-small cell lung cancer.

In this sample, this clonotype turned up many times. The CDR3 protein is CASSLGRGANSPLHF. The DNA for the CDR3 is TGTGCCAGCAGCTTAGGCAGGGGCGCGAATTCACCCCTCCACTTT. The chain joins TRBV7-2 to TRBJ1-6; TRBD1 is a possible D gene (6 bases). The germline V gene has CDR1 SGHTA and CDR2 FQGNSA. The CDR3 loop spans 15 amino acids. V was cut by 1 base and J by 7 bases, with 11 bases left in between. The variable domain in full, with the rest retrieved from reference TRBV7-2 and TRBJ1-6, is GAGVSQSPSNKVTEKGKDVELRCDPISGHTALYWYRQSLGQGLEFLIYFQGNSAPDKSGLPSDRFSAERTGGSVSTLTIQRTQQEDSAVYLCASSLGRGANSPLHFGNGTRLTVT.

This clonotype was found many times. The chain is built from TRBV20-1 and TRBJ2-3, with 9 positions matching TRBD1. The germline V gene encodes CDR1 DFQATT and CDR2 SNEGSKA (reference sequence). The CDR3 length is 16 residues. Losses at the gene ends were 5 bases for V and 0 bases for J; bases not matched to a gene: 9. This CDR3 is CSADGSDRGSTDTQYF. CDR3 bases: TGCAGTGCTGATGGGTCGGACAGGGGAAGCACAGATACGCAGTATTTT.

This clonotype showed up just a few times. This chain uses TRBV20-1 with TRBJ2-1, with 9 nucleotides matching TRBD1. This CDR3 is built from 15 residues. With 0 bases clipped from V and 6 bases from J, the junction kept 6 bases outside the gene matches. Germline values: CDR1 DFQATT, CDR2 SNEGSKA (reference sequence). The CDR3 nucleotides read TGCAGTGCTAGAGAGAGGACAGGGGACACCAATGAGCAGTTCTTC. This sequence encodes CSARERTGDTNEQFF.

This clonotype was picked up many times. The chain employs TRBV7-8 and TRBJ2-1; D perhaps matches TRBD1 (6 bases). The CDR3 has 15 residues. Trimming shortened V by 11 bases and J by 2 bases, and 19 bases separated the two germline ends. Germline CDR1 is SGHVS and CDR2 is FQNEAQ. In DNA, the CDR3 is TGTGCCGGATTATCAGGGGAGAGTCCCTACAATGAGCAGTTCTTC. It is translated as CAGLSGESPYNEQFF.

By frequency in the sample, this clonotype is medium-sized (0.01 to 0.1%). The gene calls are TRBV20-1 and TRBJ2-7; 11 bases align to TRBD1. The CDR3 runs 16 residues. Germline V lookup: CDR1 DFQATT, CDR2 SNEGSKA (reference sequence). Trimming at V came to 3 bases and at J to 6 bases, leaving 13 bases not matched to a gene. CDR3 nucleotide sequence: TGCAGTGCTAGGGGGTTCCCGGGACAGGGGGTTGCCGAGCAGTACTTC. Translated, it gives CSARGFPGQGVAEQYF.

This clonotype was found many times. The chain recombines TRBV24-1 with TRBJ2-3, with D maybe TRBD2 (6 bases). CDR1 and CDR2 (germline): KGHDR, SFDVKD. Trimming cost V 5 bases and J 5 bases, with 10 bases left between them. The CDR3 is 13 residues long. CDR3 in DNA: TGTGCCACCAGTGGCGGGGCAGAAGATACGCAGTATTTT. It translates to CATSGGAEDTQYF.

Many counts were recorded for this clonotype. The V and J genes are TRBV5-5 and TRBJ1-4; no clear D gene. CDR1 is SGHKS, CDR2 YYEKEE, per germline (reference sequence). The CDR3 is made up of 12 amino acids. V gave up 0 bases and J gave up 7 bases, with 4 bases separating them. CDR3 protein: CASSLDSEKLFF. DNA of the CDR3: TGTGCCAGCAGCTTGGACAGTGAAAAACTGTTTTTT.

There are many counts of this clonotype. This chain links TRBV5-1 with TRBJ2-1; 16 nucleotides agree with TRBD2. The CDR3 runs to 19 residues. The germline CDR1 and CDR2 sequences are SGHRS and YFSETQ. J lost 4 bases, V lost 4 bases, and 11 bases had no gene match. The CDR3 region is CASSRGTSGRGAQYNEQFF. The CDR3 region has the DNA TGCGCCAGCAGCCGCGGGACTAGCGGGAGGGGCGCCCAGTACAATGAGCAGTTCTTC.

In this sample, this clonotype turned up many times. The J gene is TRBJ2-1, the V gene TRBV2; 11 bases align to TRBD2. The germline V gene encodes CDR1 SNHLY and CDR2 FYNNEI. Trimming cost V 6 bases and J 6 bases; bases outside gene matches: 7. CDR3 size: 15 residues. The CDR3 loop reads CASSVAGGPGNEQFF. The CDR3 DNA follows: TGTGCCAGCAGCGTAGCGGGGGGGCCGGGCAATGAGCAGTTCTTC.

In its sample, this clonotype was seen many times. V and J are TRBV6-6 and TRBJ2-1; TRBD1 aligns across 7 bases. Germline V gene data show CDR1 as MNHNY and CDR2 as SVGAGI (reference sequence). The CDR3 consists of 15 residues. The trim removed 4 bases at V and 5 bases at J, leaving 8 bases unmatched. CDR3 sequence (DNA): TGTGCCAGCAGTTCCCAGGACAGGCCTAACAATGAGCAGTTCTTC. This gives the protein CASSSQDRPNNEQFF.

This clonotype was seen repeatedly, ten times or more. J is TRBJ2-5 and V is TRBV27; TRBD2 agrees at 13 bases. This CDR3 is 15 amino acids long. V was pared by 5 bases and J by 4 bases, with 4 bases of the junction left unmatched. CDR1 MNHEY and CDR2 SMNVEV come from the germline V gene (reference sequence). The CDR3 region is CASSPRTSGRETQYF. CDR3 nucleotide sequence: TGTGCCAGCAGTCCCCGGACTAGCGGGAGAGAGACCCAGTACTTC.

This clonotype was counted many times. The rearrangement joins TRBV4-2 to TRBJ1-5; a possible D gene is TRBD1 (5 bases). CDR1 is LGHNA and CDR2 is YNFKEQ in the germline V gene. Deletions cut 0 bases from V and 4 bases from J, with 7 bases between. This CDR3 spans 14 amino acids. Written as DNA, the CDR3 is TGTGCCAGCAGCCAAGATTGGGGGAATCAGCCCCAGCATTTT. As protein: CASSQDWGNQPQHF.

This clonotype was counted ten times or more. The CDR3 sequence: CASSYRIAGGPSDTQYF. The DNA for the CDR3 is TGTGCCAGCAGTTACCGGATAGCGGGAGGGCCGTCAGATACGCAGTATTTT. The chain has TRBV6-6 and TRBJ2-3; 11 nucleotides agree with TRBD2. CDR1 MNHNY and CDR2 SVGAGI come from the germline V gene (reference sequence). The CDR3 has 17 amino acids. Trimming cost V 2 bases and J 4 bases; bases outside gene matches: 8.

Only a few counts were recorded for this clonotype. The chain carries TRBV4-2 and TRBJ1-5, with 7 bases fitting TRBD1. V was clipped by 1 base and J by 4 bases; unmatched bases: 7. CDR3 length: 16 amino acids. Germline lookup yields CDR1 LGHNA and CDR2 YNFKEQ. Here the CDR3 reads CASSQGLQGPNQPQHF. The CDR3 DNA sequence: TGTGCCAGCAGCCAAGGATTACAGGGGCCTAATCAGCCCCAGCATTTT.

This clonotype was recorded at least ten times. The V and J genes are TRBV12-3 or TRBV12-4 and TRBJ1-4, with 7 bases matching TRBD1. Unmatched junction bases numbered 5, after V lost 8 bases and J lost 5 bases. The CDR3 extends over 13 amino acids. The chain's CDR3 is CASSGTANEKLFF. CDR3 nucleotide sequence: TGTGCCAGCTCCGGGACAGCGAATGAAAAACTGTTTTTT.

Within the sample, this clonotype is medium-sized. The chain carries TRBV28 and TRBJ2-7; tentative D call: TRBD2 (7 bases). The V end was cut by 5 bases, the J end by 3 bases, with 20 bases between. This CDR3 has 16 residues. CDR1 and CDR2 (germline): MDHEN, SYDVKM. In DNA, the CDR3 is TGTGCCAGCAGTCCGGGGGCACGGGAGGCGGACTACGAGCAGTACTTC. It specifies CASSPGAREADYEQYF.

The J gene is TRBJ2-7, the V gene TRBV9, with unresolved D. Per germline, CDR1 SGDLS and CDR2 YYNGEE. The V gene lost 3 bases and the J gene lost 3 bases, with 10 bases spanning the gap. The CDR3 covers 13 residues. CDR3 sequence (DNA): TGTGCCAGCAGCGCTGGACGGAACTACGAGCAGTACTTC. It is translated as CASSAGRNYEQYF. Full variable domain (missing parts from reference TRBV9 and TRBJ2-7): DSGVTQTPKHLITATGQRVTLRCSPRSGDLSVYWYQQSLDQGLQFLIQYYNGEERAKGNILERFSAQQFPDLHSELNLSSLELGDSALYFCASSAGRNYEQYFGPGTRLTVT.

This clonotype showed up many times. The chain recombines TRBV28 with TRBJ2-7; the D is unclear. From germline, CDR1 is MDHEN and CDR2 SYDVKM. V lost 7 bases and J 2 bases, leaving 15 bases between the germline ends. The CDR3 contains 14 residues. The CDR3 spells CASTLHHSAYEQYF. In DNA, the CDR3 is TGTGCCAGCACCCTTCATCACAGCGCCTACGAGCAGTACTTC. The complete variable domain, with remaining parts taken from reference TRBV28 and TRBJ2-7, reads DVKVTQSSRYLVKRTGEKVFLECVQDMDHENMFWYRQDPGLGLRLIYFSYDVKMKEKGDIPEGYSVSREKKERFSLILESASTNQTSMYLCASTLHHSAYEQYFGPGTRLTVT.

This clonotype has ten or more counts. The chain couples TRBV6-2 or TRBV6-3 to TRBJ2-7; D might be TRBD1 (5 bases). Trimming stripped 2 bases from V and 1 base from J, with 12 bases between. There are 15 residues in the CDR3. Germline values: CDR1 MNHEY, CDR2 SVGEGT. CDR3 in amino acids: CASSYGAAYSYEQYF. The CDR3 DNA reads as TGTGCCAGCAGTTACGGGGCGGCCTATTCCTACGAGCAGTACTTC.

There are many counts of this clonotype. The rearrangement joins TRBV6-2 or TRBV6-3 to TRBJ2-2; 7 bases are a match to TRBD2. The germline CDR1 and CDR2 sequences are MNHEY and SVGEGT. This CDR3 comprises 15 residues. V was pared by 8 bases and J by 3 bases, with 9 bases of the junction left unmatched. The CDR3 nucleotides are TGTGCCAGCGGGTTGACTAGCTCTTACACCGGGGAGCTGTTTTTT. Translating it yields CASGLTSSYTGELFF.

This clonotype is classed as medium-sized (0.01 to 0.1%). The chain uses TRBV29-1 and TRBJ2-5; D gene ambiguous. Germline lookup yields CDR1 SQVTM and CDR2 ANQGSEA. CDR3 length equals 12 residues. V lost 0 bases, J lost 0 bases, and 2 bases lay in between. Here the CDR3 DNA reads TGCAGCGTTGAAGATAACCAAGAGACCCAGTACTTC. Protein product: CSVEDNQETQYF. Full variable domain (rest looked up from reference TRBV29-1 and TRBJ2-5): SAVISQKPSRDICQRGTSLTIQCQVDSQVTMMFWYRQQPGQSLTLIATANQGSEATYESGFVIDKFPISRPNLTFSTLTVSNMSPEDSSIYLCSVEDNQETQYFGPGTRLLVL.

This clonotype was recorded many times. The chain links TRBV5-1 to TRBJ2-5; D gene ambiguous. Deletions cut 3 bases from V and 5 bases from J, with 11 bases between. In germline, CDR1 is SGHRS, CDR2 YFSETQ. The CDR3 covers 13 residues. The DNA for the CDR3 is TGCGCCAGCAGCTCTACAGAGTATGAGACCCAGTACTTC. This translates into CASSSTEYETQYF.

Many counts were recorded for this clonotype. V usage is TRBV5-1 and J usage is TRBJ2-3; the D gene could be TRBD1 or TRBD2 (5 bases each). Per germline, CDR1 SGHRS and CDR2 YFSETQ. This CDR3 spans 15 amino acids. Trimming pared 0 bases from V and 1 base from J, leaving 9 bases between. CDR3 DNA: TGCGCCAGCAGCTTGGCAGGGAGCCGCACAGATACGCAGTATTTT. Encoded protein: CASSLAGSRTDTQYF.

This clonotype has ten or more counts. The chain is built from TRBV5-5 and TRBJ2-3; D gene uncertain. The ends were cut back, 1 base at V and 3 bases at J, with 9 bases in the middle. The CDR3 loop spans 14 amino acids. Germline CDR1 SGHKS, CDR2 YYEKEE (reference sequence). CDR3 sequence reads: CASSLIWLTDTQYF. The CDR3 DNA is TGTGCCAGCAGCTTGATCTGGCTGACAGATACGCAGTATTTT.

This clonotype was detected ten times or more. The chain has TRBV20-1 and TRBJ2-5; TRBD2 matches 11 bases. V lost 6 bases, J lost 1 base, and 7 bases stayed unmatched. Germline V gene data show CDR1 as DFQATT and CDR2 as SNEGSKA (reference sequence). The CDR3 runs 15 residues. CDR3 DNA sequence: TGCAGTGCGCAGAATCTAGCGGGGGGCCAAGAGACCCAGTACTTC. As protein: CSAQNLAGGQETQYF.

This clonotype occurred many times. The chain is built from TRBV20-1 and TRBJ2-1; 7 bases align to TRBD2. Germline V CDR1 and CDR2: DFQATT, SNEGSKA (reference sequence). J gave up 0 bases and V 6 bases, and 20 bases lay outside the gene matches. The CDR3 has 19 residues. The CDR3 loop is CSATRKPLAASSSYNEQFF. CDR3 DNA: TGCAGTGCCACTAGGAAACCCCTAGCGGCCTCCAGCTCCTACAATGAGCAGTTCTTC.

This clonotype has at least ten counts. The chain recombines TRBV6-2 or TRBV6-3 with TRBJ2-7; D unclear. This CDR3 contains 13 residues. V was shortened by 0 bases and J by 6 bases, with 9 bases between the two germline ends. CDR1 and CDR2 from the germline V gene are MNHEY and SVGEGT. The CDR3 nucleotides are TGTGCCAGCAGTTACTCTTGGGGAATCGAGCAGTACTTC. It is translated as CASSYSWGIEQYF.